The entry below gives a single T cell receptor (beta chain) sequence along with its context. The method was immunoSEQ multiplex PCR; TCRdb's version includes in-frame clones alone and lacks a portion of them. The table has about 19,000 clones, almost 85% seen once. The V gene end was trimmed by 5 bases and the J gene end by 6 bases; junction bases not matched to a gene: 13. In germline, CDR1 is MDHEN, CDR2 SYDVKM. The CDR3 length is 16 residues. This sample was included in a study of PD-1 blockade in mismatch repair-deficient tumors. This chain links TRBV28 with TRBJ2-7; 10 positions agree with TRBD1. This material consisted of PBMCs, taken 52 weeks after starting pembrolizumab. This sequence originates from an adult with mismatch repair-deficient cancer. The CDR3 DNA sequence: TGTGCCAGCAGTCTCTCCGCCGGGACAGGGGTCGGCGAGCAGTACTTC. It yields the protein CASSLSAGTGVGEQYF.